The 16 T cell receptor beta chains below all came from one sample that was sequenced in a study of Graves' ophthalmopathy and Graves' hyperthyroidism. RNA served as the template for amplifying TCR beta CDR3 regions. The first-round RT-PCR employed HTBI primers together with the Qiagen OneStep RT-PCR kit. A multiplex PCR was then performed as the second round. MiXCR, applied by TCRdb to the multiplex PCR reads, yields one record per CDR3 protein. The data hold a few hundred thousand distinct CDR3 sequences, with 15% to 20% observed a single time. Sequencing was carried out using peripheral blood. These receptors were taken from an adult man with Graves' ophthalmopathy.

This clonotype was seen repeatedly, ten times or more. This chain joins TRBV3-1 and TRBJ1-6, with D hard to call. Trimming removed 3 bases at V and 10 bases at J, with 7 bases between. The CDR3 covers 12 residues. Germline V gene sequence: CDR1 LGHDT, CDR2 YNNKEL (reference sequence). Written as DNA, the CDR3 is TGTGCCAGCAGCCAGGGCGGGTCACCCCTCCACTTT. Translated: CASSQGGSPLHF. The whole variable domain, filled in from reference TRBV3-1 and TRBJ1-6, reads DTAVSQTPKYLVTQMGNDKSIKCEQNLGHDTMYWYKQDSKKFLKIMFSYNNKELIINETVPNRFSPKSPDKAHLNLHINSLELGDSAVYFCASSQGGSPLHFGNGTRLTVT.

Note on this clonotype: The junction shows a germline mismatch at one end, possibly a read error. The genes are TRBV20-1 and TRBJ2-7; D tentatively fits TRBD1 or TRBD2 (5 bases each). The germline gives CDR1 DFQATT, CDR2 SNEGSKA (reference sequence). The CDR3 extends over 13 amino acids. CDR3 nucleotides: TGCAGTGCGAGAGGGGCCCAGGACCACGAGCAGTACTTC. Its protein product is CSARGAQDHEQYF.

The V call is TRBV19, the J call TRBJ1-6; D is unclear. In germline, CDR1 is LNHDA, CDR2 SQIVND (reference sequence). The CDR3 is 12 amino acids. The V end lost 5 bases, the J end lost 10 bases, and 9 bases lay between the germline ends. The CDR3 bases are TGTGCCAGTAGTGACATAGGGTCACCCCTCCACTTT. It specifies CASSDIGSPLHF.

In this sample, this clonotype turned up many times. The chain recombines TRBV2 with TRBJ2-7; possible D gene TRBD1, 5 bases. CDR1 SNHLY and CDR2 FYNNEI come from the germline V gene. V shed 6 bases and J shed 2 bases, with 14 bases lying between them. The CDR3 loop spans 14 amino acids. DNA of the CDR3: TGTGCCAGCAGCGTTACGGGCAGGGCCTACGAGCAGTACTTC. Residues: CASSVTGRAYEQYF.

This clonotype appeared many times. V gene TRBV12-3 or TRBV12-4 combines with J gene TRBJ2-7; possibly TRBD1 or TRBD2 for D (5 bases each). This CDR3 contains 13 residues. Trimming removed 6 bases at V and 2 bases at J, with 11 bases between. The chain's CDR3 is CASSRDPTYEQYF. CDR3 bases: TGTGCCAGCAGCCGGGACCCAACCTACGAGCAGTACTTC.

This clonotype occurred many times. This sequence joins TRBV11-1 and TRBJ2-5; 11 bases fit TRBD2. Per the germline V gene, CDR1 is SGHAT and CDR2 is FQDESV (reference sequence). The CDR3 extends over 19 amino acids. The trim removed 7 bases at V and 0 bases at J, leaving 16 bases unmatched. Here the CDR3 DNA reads TGTGCCAGCAAACCCAGAGGACTAGCGGGCAAAGGGAACCAAGAGACCCAGTACTTC. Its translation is CASKPRGLAGKGNQETQYF.

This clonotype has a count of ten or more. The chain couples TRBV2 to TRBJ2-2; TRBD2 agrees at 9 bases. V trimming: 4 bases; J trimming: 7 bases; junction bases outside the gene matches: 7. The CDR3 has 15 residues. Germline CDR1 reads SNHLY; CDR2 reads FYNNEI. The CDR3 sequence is CASSGVSGGIGELFF. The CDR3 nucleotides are TGTGCCAGCAGTGGGGTTAGCGGGGGAATCGGGGAGCTGTTTTTT.

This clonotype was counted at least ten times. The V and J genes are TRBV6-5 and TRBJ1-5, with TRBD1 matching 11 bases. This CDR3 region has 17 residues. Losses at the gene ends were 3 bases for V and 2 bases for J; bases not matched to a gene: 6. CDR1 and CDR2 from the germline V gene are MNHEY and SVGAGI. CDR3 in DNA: TGTGCCAGCAGTTATCGGACAGGGGGCGTTGGCAATCAGCCCCAGCATTTT. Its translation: CASSYRTGGVGNQPQHF.

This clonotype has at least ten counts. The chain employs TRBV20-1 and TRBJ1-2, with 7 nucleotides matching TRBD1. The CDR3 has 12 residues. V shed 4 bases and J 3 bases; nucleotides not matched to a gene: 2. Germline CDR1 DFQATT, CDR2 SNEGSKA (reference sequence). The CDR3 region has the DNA TGCAGTGCTAATACAGGGGACTATGGCTACACCTTC. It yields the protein CSANTGDYGYTF.

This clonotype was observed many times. The CDR3 protein is CASTRNTEAFF. In DNA, the CDR3 is TGTGCCAGCACTCGGAACACTGAAGCTTTCTTT. The V gene is TRBV6-1, the J gene TRBJ1-1, with D unclear. The germline V gene encodes CDR1 MNHNS and CDR2 SASEGT. This CDR3 comprises 11 residues. V lost 7 bases and J lost 1, with 4 bases in between.

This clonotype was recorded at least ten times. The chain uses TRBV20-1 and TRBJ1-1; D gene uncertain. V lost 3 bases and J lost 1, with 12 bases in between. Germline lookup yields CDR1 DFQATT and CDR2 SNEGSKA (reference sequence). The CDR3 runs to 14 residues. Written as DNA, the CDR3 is TGCAGTGCTAGGCTTGACGGGCGGAACACTGAAGCTTTCTTT. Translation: CSARLDGRNTEAFF.

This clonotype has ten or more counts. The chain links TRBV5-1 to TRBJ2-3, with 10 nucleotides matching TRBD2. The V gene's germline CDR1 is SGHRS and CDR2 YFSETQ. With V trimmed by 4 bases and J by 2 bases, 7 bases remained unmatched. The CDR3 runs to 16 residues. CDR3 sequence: CASSLEGLAITDTQYF. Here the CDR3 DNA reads TGCGCCAGCAGCCTAGAGGGACTAGCGATCACAGATACGCAGTATTTT.

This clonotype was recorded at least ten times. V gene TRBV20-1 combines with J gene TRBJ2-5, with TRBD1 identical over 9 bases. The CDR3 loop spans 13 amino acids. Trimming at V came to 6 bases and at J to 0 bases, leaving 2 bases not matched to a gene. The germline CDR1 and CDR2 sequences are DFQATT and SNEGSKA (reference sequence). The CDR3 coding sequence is TGCAGTGCCGGACAGGGGTACCAAGAGACCCAGTACTTC. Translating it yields CSAGQGYQETQYF.

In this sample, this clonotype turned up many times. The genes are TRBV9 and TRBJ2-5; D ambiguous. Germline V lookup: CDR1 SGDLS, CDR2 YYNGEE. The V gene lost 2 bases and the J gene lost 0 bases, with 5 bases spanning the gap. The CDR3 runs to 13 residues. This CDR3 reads CASSVRDQETQYF. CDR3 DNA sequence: TGTGCCAGCAGCGTTCGGGACCAAGAGACCCAGTACTTC.

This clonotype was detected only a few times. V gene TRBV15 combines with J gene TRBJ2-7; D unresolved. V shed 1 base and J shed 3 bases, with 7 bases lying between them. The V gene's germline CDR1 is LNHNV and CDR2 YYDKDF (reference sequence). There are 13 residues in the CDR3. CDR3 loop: CATSRGVGYEQYF. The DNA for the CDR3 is TGTGCCACCAGCAGAGGGGTAGGCTACGAGCAGTACTTC.

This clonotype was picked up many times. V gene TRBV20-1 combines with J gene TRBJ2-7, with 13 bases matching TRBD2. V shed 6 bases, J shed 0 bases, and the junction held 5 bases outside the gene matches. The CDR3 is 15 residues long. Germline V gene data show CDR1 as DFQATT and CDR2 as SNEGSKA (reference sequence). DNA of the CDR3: TGCAGTGCCTGGACTAGCGGGAGCTACTCCTACGAGCAGTACTTC. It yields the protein CSAWTSGSYSYEQYF.